This TCR beta chain was identified during a study of CD8 T cells in ankylosing spondylitis. Each CDR3 protein gets one entry after TCRdb re-called the 5' RACE reads with MiXCR. The data hold 750,000 to 850,000 distinct CDR3 sequences, with 10% to 15% observed a single time. The CDR3 is 14 amino acids. Trimming shortened V by 6 bases and J by 0 bases, and 11 bases separated the two germline ends. As for this clonotype: The antigen is not known.

Study-level points and caveats: Ankylosing spondylitis blood appeared to be characterized by a TCR beta motif of 8 or 9 highly homologous variants.

The chain links TRBV12-3 or TRBV12-4 to TRBJ2-5; no reliable D call. This clonotype was obtained from a male donor with ankylosing spondylitis. Sequences were obtained from blood, either unsorted or a sorted T cell fraction (not recorded which). The CDR3 reads CASRLTSDQETQYF. The DNA for the CDR3 is TGTGCCAGCAGACTCACATCCGACCAAGAGACCCAGTACTTC.